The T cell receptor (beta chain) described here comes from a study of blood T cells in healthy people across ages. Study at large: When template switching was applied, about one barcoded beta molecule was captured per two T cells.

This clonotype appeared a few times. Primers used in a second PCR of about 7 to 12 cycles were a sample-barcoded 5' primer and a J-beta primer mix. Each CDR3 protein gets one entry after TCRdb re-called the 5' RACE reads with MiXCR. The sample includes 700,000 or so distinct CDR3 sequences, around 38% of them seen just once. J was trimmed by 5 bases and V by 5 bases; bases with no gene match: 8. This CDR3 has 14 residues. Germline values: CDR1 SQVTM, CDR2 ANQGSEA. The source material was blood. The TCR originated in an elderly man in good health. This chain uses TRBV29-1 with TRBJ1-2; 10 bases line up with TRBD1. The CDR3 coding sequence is TGCAGCGTTCGCCTGACAGGGGGCGATTATGGCTACACCTTC. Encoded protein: CSVRLTGGDYGYTF.